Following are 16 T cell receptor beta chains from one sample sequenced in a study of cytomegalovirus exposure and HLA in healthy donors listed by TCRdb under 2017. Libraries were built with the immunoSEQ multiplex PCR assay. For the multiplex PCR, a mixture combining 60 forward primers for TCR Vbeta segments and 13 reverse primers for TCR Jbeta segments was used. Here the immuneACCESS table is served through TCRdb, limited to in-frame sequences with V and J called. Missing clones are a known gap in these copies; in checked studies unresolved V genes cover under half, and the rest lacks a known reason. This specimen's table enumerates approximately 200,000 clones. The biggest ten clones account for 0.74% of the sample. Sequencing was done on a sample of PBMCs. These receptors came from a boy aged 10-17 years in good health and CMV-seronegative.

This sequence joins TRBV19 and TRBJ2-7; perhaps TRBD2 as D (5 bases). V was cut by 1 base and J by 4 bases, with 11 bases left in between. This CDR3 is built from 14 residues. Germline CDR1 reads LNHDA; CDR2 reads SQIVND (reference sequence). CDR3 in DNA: TGTGCCAGTAGTATAGTAGGAGGTTTATACGAGCAGTACTTC. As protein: CASSIVGGLYEQYF.

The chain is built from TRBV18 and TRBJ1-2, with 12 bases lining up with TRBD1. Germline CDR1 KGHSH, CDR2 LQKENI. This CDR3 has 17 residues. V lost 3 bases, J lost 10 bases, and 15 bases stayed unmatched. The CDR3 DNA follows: TGTGCCAGCTCACCTCCCGGGACAGGGGGCGAAATCCCTTCCTACACCTTC. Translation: CASSPPGTGGEIPSYTF.

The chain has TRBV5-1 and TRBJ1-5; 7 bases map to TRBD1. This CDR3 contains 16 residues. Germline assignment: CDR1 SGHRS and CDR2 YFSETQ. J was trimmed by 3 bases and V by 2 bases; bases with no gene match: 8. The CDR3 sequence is CASSLVGQNINQPQHF. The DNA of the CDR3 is TGCGCCAGCAGCTTAGTGGGACAGAATATCAATCAGCCCCAGCATTTT.

The CDR3 nucleotides read TGTGCCAGCAGCCAAGATCGGCCAGGGGATTCACCCCTCCACTTT. Translation: CASSQDRPGDSPLHF. The chain employs TRBV4-2 and TRBJ1-6, with D possibly matching TRBD1 (6 bases). The V and J ends lost 0 bases and 8 bases respectively, with 11 bases between them. The CDR3 has 15 amino acids. The germline V gene has CDR1 LGHNA and CDR2 YNFKEQ.

This CDR3 reads CASSEIGVPRDTQYF. The CDR3 DNA reads as TGTGCCAGCAGTGAAATAGGGGTTCCGAGAGATACGCAGTATTTT. The gene calls are TRBV2 and TRBJ2-3, with D perhaps TRBD1 (5 bases). V dropped 2 bases and J dropped 5 bases, with 14 bases sitting between them. CDR1 and CDR2 (germline): SNHLY, FYNNEI. CDR3 length: 15 amino acids. Variable domain in full (rest from reference TRBV2 and TRBJ2-3): EPEVTQTPSHQVTQMGQEVILRCVPISNHLYFYWYRQILGQKVEFLVSFYNNEISEKSEIFDDQFSVERPDGSNFTLKIRSTKLEDSAMYFCASSEIGVPRDTQYFGPGTRLTVL.

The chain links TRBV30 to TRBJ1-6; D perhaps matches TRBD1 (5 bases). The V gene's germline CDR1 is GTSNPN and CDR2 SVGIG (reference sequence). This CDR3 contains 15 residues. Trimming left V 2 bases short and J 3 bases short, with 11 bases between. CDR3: CAWSQQVIYNSPLHF. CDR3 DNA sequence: TGTGCCTGGAGTCAACAGGTTATCTATAATTCACCCCTCCACTTT.

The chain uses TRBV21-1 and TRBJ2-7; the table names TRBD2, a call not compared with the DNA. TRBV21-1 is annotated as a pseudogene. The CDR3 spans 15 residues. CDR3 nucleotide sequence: TGTGCCAGCAGCAAAGAAGGAGGGGTCCGCGTCTCAGAGTACTTC. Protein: CASSKEGGVRVSEYF.

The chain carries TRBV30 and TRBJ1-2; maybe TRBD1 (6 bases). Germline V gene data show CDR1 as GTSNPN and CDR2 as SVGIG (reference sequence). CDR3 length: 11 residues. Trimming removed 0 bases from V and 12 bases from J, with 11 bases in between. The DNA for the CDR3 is TGTGCCTGGAGTGTAATGGGGGCGAACACCTTC. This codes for CAWSVMGANTF.

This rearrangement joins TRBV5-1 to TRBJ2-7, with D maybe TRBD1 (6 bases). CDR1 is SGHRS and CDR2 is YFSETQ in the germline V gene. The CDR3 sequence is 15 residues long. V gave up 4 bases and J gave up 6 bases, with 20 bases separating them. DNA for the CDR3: TGCGCCAGCAGCCCGGAGGTAGGACAGCTTCTCGAGCAGTACTTC. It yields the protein CASSPEVGQLLEQYF.

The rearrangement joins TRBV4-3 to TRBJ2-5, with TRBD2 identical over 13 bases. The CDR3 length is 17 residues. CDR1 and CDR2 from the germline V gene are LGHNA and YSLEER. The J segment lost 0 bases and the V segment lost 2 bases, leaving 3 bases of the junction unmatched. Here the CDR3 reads CASSQQTSGGYQETQYF. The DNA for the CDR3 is TGCGCCAGCAGCCAACAGACTAGCGGGGGGTACCAAGAGACCCAGTACTTC.

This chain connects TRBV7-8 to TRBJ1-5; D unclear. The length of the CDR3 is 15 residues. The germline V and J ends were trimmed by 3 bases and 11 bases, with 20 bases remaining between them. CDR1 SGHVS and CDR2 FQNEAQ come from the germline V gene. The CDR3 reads CASSFRRMTREAQHF. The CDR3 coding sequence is TGTGCCAGCAGCTTCCGGAGGATGACAAGGGAGGCCCAGCATTTT.

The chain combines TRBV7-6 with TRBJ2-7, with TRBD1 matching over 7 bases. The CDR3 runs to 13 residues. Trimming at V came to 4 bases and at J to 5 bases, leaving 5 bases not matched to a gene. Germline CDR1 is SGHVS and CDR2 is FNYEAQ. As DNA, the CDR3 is TGTGCCAGCAGCTCAACAGACAGGGACGAGCAGTACTTC. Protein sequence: CASSSTDRDEQYF.

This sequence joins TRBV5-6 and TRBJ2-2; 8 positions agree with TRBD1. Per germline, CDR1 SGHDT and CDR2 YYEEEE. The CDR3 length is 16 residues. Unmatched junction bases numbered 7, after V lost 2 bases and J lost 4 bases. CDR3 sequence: CASSLLRQGSTGELFF. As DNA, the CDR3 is TGTGCCAGCAGCTTACTTCGACAGGGGAGCACCGGGGAGCTGTTTTTT. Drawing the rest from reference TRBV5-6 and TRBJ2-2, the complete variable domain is DAGVTQSPTHLIKTRGQQVTLRCSPKSGHDTVSWYQQALGQGPQFIFQYYEEEERQRGNFPDRFSGHQFPNYSSELNVNALLLGDSALYLCASSLLRQGSTGELFFGEGSRLTVL.

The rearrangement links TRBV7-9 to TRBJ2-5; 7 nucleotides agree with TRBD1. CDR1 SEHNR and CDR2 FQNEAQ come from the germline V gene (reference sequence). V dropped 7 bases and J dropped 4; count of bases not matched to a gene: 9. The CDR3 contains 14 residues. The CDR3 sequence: CASNSISGGETQYF. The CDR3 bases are TGTGCCAGCAACTCAATTTCAGGGGGAGAGACCCAGTACTTC.

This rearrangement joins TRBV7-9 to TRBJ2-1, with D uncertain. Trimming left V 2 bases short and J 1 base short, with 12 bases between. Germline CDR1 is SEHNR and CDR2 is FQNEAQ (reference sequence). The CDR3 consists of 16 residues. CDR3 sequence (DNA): TGTGCCAGCAGCTTATTGTCCGTTCGTTCCTACAATGAGCAGTTCTTC. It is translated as CASSLLSVRSYNEQFF.

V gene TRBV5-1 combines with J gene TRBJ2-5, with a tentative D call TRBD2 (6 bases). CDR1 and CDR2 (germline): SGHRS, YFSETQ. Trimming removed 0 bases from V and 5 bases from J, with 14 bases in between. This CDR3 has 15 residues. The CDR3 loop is CASSLALGLGETQYF. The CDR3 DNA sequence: TGCGCCAGCAGCTTGGCTTTGGGACTGGGGGAGACCCAGTACTTC.